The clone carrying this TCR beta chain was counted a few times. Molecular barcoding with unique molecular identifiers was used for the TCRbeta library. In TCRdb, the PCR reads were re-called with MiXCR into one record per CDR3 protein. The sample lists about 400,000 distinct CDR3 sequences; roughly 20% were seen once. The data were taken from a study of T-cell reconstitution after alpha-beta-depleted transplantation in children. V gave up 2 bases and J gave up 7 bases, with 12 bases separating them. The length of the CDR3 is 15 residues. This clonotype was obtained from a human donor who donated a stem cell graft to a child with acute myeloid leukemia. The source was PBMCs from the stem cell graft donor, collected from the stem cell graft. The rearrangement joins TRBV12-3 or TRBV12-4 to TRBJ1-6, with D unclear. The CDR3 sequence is CASSLTAQANSPLHF. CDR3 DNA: TGTGCCAGCAGTTTAACGGCTCAGGCCAATTCACCCCTCCACTTT.